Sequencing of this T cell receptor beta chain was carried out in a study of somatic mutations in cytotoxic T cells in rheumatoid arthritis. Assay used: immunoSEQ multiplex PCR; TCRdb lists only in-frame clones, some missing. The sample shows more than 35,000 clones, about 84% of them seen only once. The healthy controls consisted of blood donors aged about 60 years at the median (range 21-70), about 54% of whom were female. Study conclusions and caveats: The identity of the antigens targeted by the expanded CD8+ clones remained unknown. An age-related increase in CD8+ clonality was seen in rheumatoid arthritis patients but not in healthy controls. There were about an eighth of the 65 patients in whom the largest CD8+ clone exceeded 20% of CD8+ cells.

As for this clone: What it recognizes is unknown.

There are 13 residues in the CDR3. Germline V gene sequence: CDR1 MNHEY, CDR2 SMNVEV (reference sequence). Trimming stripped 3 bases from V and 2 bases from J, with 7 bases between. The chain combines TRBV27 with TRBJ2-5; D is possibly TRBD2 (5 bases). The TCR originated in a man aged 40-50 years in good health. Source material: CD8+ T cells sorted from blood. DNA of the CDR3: TGTGCCAGCAGTTTTCGAGGGCAAGAGACCCAGTACTTC. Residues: CASSFRGQETQYF.